This T cell receptor beta chain was sequenced during a study of shared clonotypes between healthy human individuals. Study findings and constraints: The expectation was that sequencing depth would affect clonotype sharing among donors.

Terminally differentiated effector memory CD45RA+ cells were left out of the naive CD8 fraction, which was CD45RO-negative and positively selected for CCR7. The method was immunoSEQ multiplex PCR; TCRdb's version includes in-frame clones alone and lacks a portion of them. Found here are approximately 840,000 clones, around 96% of them singletons; the top ten hold less than 0.3%. Of note for this clone: Its antigen is currently unknown.

Sequencing input: naive CD8+ T cells sorted from blood. The clonotype comes from a man aged 25 to 40 in good health.

CDR3 bases: TGTGCCAGCAGTTACGCCACGGCAGCTGGAAATGAGCAGTTCTTC. Translated, it gives CASSYATAAGNEQFF. The chain uses TRBV6-5 and TRBJ2-1; D unresolved. CDR1 is MNHEY, CDR2 SVGAGI, per germline. The CDR3 extends over 15 amino acids. V shed 2 bases and J shed 7 bases, with 15 bases lying between them.